These 26 T cell receptor beta chains came from one sample sequenced in a study of blood T cell repertoires in COVID-19 (dated by TCRdb to the early 2020s). Library generation was performed with the immunoSEQ multiplex PCR assay. The clones in this table, taken by TCRdb from immuneACCESS, are in-frame only. Not every clone is retained; where verified, under half of the shortfall comes from an unresolved V gene, and the cause of the rest is unknown. The sample yields tens of thousands of clones; about 85% were counted once. The ten largest clonotypes hold under 5% of the sample. Specimen: peripheral blood. These receptor sequences come from a man aged 50 to 59 with active COVID-19.

The J gene is TRBJ1-2, the V gene TRBV27; D may be TRBD1 (6 bases). Germline V gives CDR1 MNHEY, CDR2 SMNVEV (reference sequence). The CDR3 has 13 residues. The V end was cut by 4 bases, the J end by 5 bases, with 11 bases between. Written as DNA, the CDR3 is TGTGCCAGCAGTTCTCAGGGGCCATATGGCTACACCTTC. As protein: CASSSQGPYGYTF.

The rearrangement uses TRBV7-9 and TRBJ2-3, with TRBD2 matching 12 bases. The J segment lost 4 bases and the V segment lost 7 bases, leaving 3 bases of the junction unmatched. The CDR3 has 14 residues. Germline lookup yields CDR1 SEHNR and CDR2 FQNEAQ (reference sequence). CDR3 nucleotides: TGTGCCAGCATTCCTAGCGGGGGGGCAGATACGCAGTATTTT. Its protein is CASIPSGGADTQYF.

V and J are TRBV3-1 (or the pseudogene TRBV3-2) and TRBJ2-2, with TRBD1 identical over 8 bases. V was clipped by 4 bases and J by 6 bases; unmatched bases: 13. This CDR3 is built from 17 residues. The germline V gene encodes CDR1 LGHDT and CDR2 YNNKEL (reference sequence). The CDR3 region is CASSPTRGRGRAGELFF. CDR3 bases: TGTGCCAGCAGCCCAACCAGGGGCAGGGGGCGAGCCGGGGAGCTGTTTTTT.

This clone was observed a few times. J is TRBJ2-5 and V is TRBV27; 9 nucleotides match TRBD2. Germline V gives CDR1 MNHEY, CDR2 SMNVEV (reference sequence). With 2 bases clipped from V and 4 bases from J, the junction kept 2 bases outside the gene matches. The CDR3 loop spans 14 amino acids. The CDR3 DNA reads TGTGCCAGCAGTTTAGGACTAGCGCCAGAGACCCAGTACTTC. This codes for CASSLGLAPETQYF.

This clone appeared a few times. The identical CDR3 is also encoded by other nucleotide sequences in the sample. The CDR3 DNA reads TGTGCCAGCAGCTTGGCGGGGGGTGAGCAGTTCTTC. Translated, it gives CASSLAGGEQFF. The chain carries TRBV5-8 and TRBJ2-1, with TRBD2 identical over 7 bases. With 0 bases clipped from V and 9 bases from J, the junction kept 0 bases outside the gene matches. Germline V gene lookup returns CDR1 SGHTS and CDR2 YDEGEE. This CDR3 comprises 12 residues.

The CDR3 loop reads CASSLGRPPFPYEQYF. CDR3 DNA: TGTGCCAGCAGTTTGGGCAGGCCCCCATTCCCGTACGAGCAGTACTTC. The chain carries TRBV27 and TRBJ2-7; D call uncertain. Germline-derived CDR1 and CDR2 are MNHEY and SMNVEV (reference sequence). The V end was cut by 3 bases, the J end by 4 bases, with 19 bases between. The CDR3 is 16 amino acids.

This chain links TRBV2 with TRBJ1-2; TRBD1 might be the D (5 bases). This CDR3 has 13 residues. The germline V gene has CDR1 SNHLY and CDR2 FYNNEI. V was trimmed by 3 bases and J by 7 bases, leaving 12 bases between them. CDR3 amino acids: CASSDQGTSGYTF. As DNA, the CDR3 is TGTGCCAGCAGTGACCAGGGAACGAGTGGCTACACCTTC.

This chain joins TRBV5-1 and TRBJ1-3; TRBD1 matches at 7 bases. The CDR3 runs to 16 residues. V shed 3 bases, J shed 0 bases, and the junction held 6 bases outside the gene matches. Germline CDR1 reads SGHRS; CDR2 reads YFSETQ. The CDR3: CASSSKGTASGNTIYF. The CDR3 DNA reads as TGCGCCAGCAGCTCTAAGGGGACAGCCTCTGGAAACACCATATATTTT.

The chain employs TRBV21-1 and TRBJ1-2; TRBD1 reflects the table's D call only, with no check against the DNA. TRBV21-1 is marked as a pseudogene. CDR3 size: 21 residues. The CDR3, as DNA: TGTGCCAGCAGCAAAGCGAACAGGGCCATGGGGTTCACGGCTTTAAACTATGGCTACACCTTC. Translated, it gives CASSKANRAMGFTALNYGYTF.

The chain employs TRBV5-1 and TRBJ2-3; the match to TRBD1 covers 9 bases. This CDR3 comprises 14 residues. V shed 4 bases and J 5 bases; nucleotides not matched to a gene: 5. CDR1 is SGHRS and CDR2 is YFSETQ in the germline V gene. The CDR3 loop is CASSAGTGKDTQYF. CDR3 nucleotide sequence: TGCGCCAGCAGCGCCGGGACAGGGAAAGATACGCAGTATTTT.

The V call is TRBV7-9, the J call TRBJ2-2, with 11 nucleotides matching TRBD2. This CDR3 region has 16 residues. Germline V gene lookup returns CDR1 SEHNR and CDR2 FQNEAQ (reference sequence). J lost 2 bases, V lost 7 bases, and 6 bases had no gene match. The CDR3 loop is CASKLAGAPNTGELFF. The DNA of the CDR3 is TGTGCCAGCAAACTAGCGGGGGCCCCTAACACCGGGGAGCTGTTTTTT.

The genes are TRBV5-1 and TRBJ2-3, with 13 nucleotides matching TRBD2. The CDR3 consists of 16 residues. V trimming: 4 bases; J trimming: 3 bases; junction bases outside the gene matches: 5. CDR1 is SGHRS, CDR2 YFSETQ, per germline. The CDR3 is CASSRGTSGNTDTQYF. CDR3 DNA: TGCGCCAGCAGCCGGGGGACTAGCGGGAATACAGATACGCAGTATTTT.

CDR3 protein: CASSQPRRGVGDNEQFF. The CDR3 nucleotides are TGTGCCAGTAGCCAGCCCCGCCGGGGGGTCGGCGACAATGAGCAGTTCTTC. The chain employs TRBV19 and TRBJ2-1, with 7 bases aligning to TRBD2. The CDR3 totals 17 residues. Germline CDR1 and CDR2: LNHDA and SQIVND (reference sequence). Trimming took 6 bases from V and 5 from J; bases not matched to a gene: 16.

This CDR3 reads CASRSGLAGQDTQYF. CDR3 DNA: TGTGCCAGCAGATCGGGACTAGCGGGGCAAGATACGCAGTATTTT. The chain is built from TRBV6-6 and TRBJ2-3, with TRBD2 matching over 13 bases. The CDR3 spans 15 residues. Germline V gives CDR1 MNHNY, CDR2 SVGAGI (reference sequence). V shed 6 bases and J 5 bases; nucleotides not matched to a gene: 5.

The chain is built from TRBV10-2 and TRBJ1-1, with D maybe TRBD1 (5 bases). Germline V gives CDR1 WSHSY, CDR2 SAAADI. The CDR3 has 12 amino acids. The ends were cut back, 6 bases at V and 6 bases at J, with 11 bases in the middle. Here the CDR3 DNA reads TGCGCCAGCAGCGCAGGGTCTTCTGAAGCTTTCTTT. Its protein product is CASSAGSSEAFF.

V usage is TRBV7-8 and J usage is TRBJ1-2; 9 bases are shared with TRBD1. The germline gives CDR1 SGHVS, CDR2 FQNEAQ. This CDR3 is 14 amino acids long. V was clipped by 5 bases and J by 6 bases; unmatched bases: 7. CDR3 nucleotides: TGTGCCAGCAGCCCCGGGACAGGGAGGGATGGCTACACCTTC. It encodes CASSPGTGRDGYTF.

The J gene is TRBJ2-4, the V gene TRBV4-3; D is perhaps TRBD1 (6 bases). V lost 1 base and J lost 4, with 11 bases in between. Germline CDR1 LGHNA, CDR2 YSLEER. The CDR3 has 15 residues. In DNA form, the CDR3 reads TGCGCCAGCAGCCAAGCGGACAGAATGAAAAACATTCAGTACTTC. Protein: CASSQADRMKNIQYF.

By proportion, this clone is medium-sized. V is TRBV7-9 and J is TRBJ1-2, with TRBD1 matching 10 bases. The CDR3 sequence is 15 residues long. Germline values: CDR1 SEHNR, CDR2 FQNEAQ (reference sequence). Trimming took 0 bases from V and 6 from J; bases not matched to a gene: 4. The CDR3 is CASSLALTGGNGYTF. DNA of the CDR3: TGTGCCAGCAGCTTAGCCCTGACAGGGGGCAATGGCTACACCTTC.

The chain combines TRBV13 with TRBJ2-3; 9 bases match TRBD2. Germline CDR1 reads PRHDT; CDR2 reads FYEKMQ (reference sequence). The CDR3 covers 16 residues. Germline trimming cut 1 base from V and 0 bases from J; bases unmatched to any gene: 2. The CDR3 DNA follows: TGTGCCAGCAGCTTAGCTAGCGGGGCCAGCACAGATACGCAGTATTTT. Translating it yields CASSLASGASTDTQYF.

The rearrangement links TRBV19 to TRBJ1-4; D is ambiguous. The length of the CDR3 is 13 residues. Trimming took 6 bases from V and 8 from J, leaving 13 bases between them. Per germline, CDR1 LNHDA and CDR2 SQIVND (reference sequence). The DNA of the CDR3 is TGTGCCAGTAGGACTTCAACGAGGGAAAAACTGTTTTTT. Its translation is CASRTSTREKLFF.

The chain uses TRBV6-1 and TRBJ1-5; D call uncertain. CDR3 length equals 14 residues. Germline V gene sequence: CDR1 MNHNS, CDR2 SASEGT. V was shortened by 1 base and J by 3 bases, with 7 bases between the two germline ends. The CDR3 DNA follows: TGTGCCAGCAGTGAAGGGCGGATCAATCAGCCCCAGCATTTT. It codes for CASSEGRINQPQHF.

The chain links TRBV13 to TRBJ1-1; no firm D call. CDR1 is PRHDT, CDR2 FYEKMQ, per germline (reference sequence). The V gene lost 7 bases and the J gene lost 12 bases, with 18 bases spanning the gap. The CDR3 runs to 12 residues. The CDR3 region has the DNA TGTGCCAGCACCTCTTGGAGGGAAGGCTCTTTCTTT. As protein: CASTSWREGSFF.

This clone has more than one count but fewer than ten. V gene TRBV11-1 combines with J gene TRBJ1-4; D unresolved. V dropped 5 bases and J dropped 4 bases, with 11 bases sitting between them. The germline V gene encodes CDR1 SGHAT and CDR2 FQDESV (reference sequence). The CDR3 consists of 14 residues. The CDR3 is CASSRGMGNEKLFF. In nucleotides, the CDR3 is TGTGCCAGCAGCCGGGGAATGGGTAATGAAAAACTGTTTTTT.

V is TRBV7-2 and J is TRBJ2-7, with a possible D match to TRBD2 (6 bases). The CDR3 contains 15 residues. Trimming shortened V by 1 base and J by 1 base, and 11 bases separated the two germline ends. The V gene's germline CDR1 is SGHTA and CDR2 FQGNSA. In DNA form, the CDR3 reads TGTGCCAGCAGCTTAGTTGCGGGATCATCCTACGAGCAGTACTTC. Encoded protein: CASSLVAGSSYEQYF.

This chain links TRBV19 with TRBJ2-7, with D possibly TRBD1 on 6 matching bases. Per germline, CDR1 LNHDA and CDR2 SQIVND (reference sequence). Trimming took 5 bases from V and 6 from J, leaving 17 bases between them. The CDR3 totals 14 residues. CDR3 sequence: CASSARTAEGEQYF. The CDR3 nucleotides read TGTGCCAGTAGTGCCCGGACAGCGGAAGGCGAGCAGTACTTC. Together with reference TRBV19 and TRBJ2-7, the CDR3 gives the full variable domain: DGGITQSPKYLFRKEGQNVTLSCEQNLNHDAMYWYRQDPGQGLRLIYYSQIVNDFQKGDIAEGYSVSREKKESFPLTVTSAQKNPTAFYLCASSARTAEGEQYFGPGTRLTVT.

This clone was seen a single time. The rearrangement links TRBV6-5 to TRBJ2-5, with D possibly TRBD2 on 5 matching bases. Germline values: CDR1 MNHEY, CDR2 SVGAGI. Trimming stripped 7 bases from V and 4 bases from J, with 13 bases between. This CDR3 is 13 amino acids long. CDR3 sequence (DNA): TGTGCCAGCACTCCGGGGTGGGGAGAGACCCAGTACTTC. It specifies CASTPGWGETQYF.